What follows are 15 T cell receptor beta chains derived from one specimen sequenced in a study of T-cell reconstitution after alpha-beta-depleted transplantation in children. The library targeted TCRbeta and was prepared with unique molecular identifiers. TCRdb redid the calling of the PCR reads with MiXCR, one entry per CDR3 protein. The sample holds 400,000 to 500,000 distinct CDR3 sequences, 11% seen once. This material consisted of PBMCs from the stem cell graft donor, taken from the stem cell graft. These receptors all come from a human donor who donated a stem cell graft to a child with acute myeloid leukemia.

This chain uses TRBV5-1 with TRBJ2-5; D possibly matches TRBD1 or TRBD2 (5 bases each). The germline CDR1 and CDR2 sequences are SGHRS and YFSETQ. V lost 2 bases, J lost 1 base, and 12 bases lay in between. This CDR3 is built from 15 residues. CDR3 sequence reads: CASSLGPGPQETQYF. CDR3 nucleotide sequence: TGCGCCAGCAGCTTAGGGCCGGGGCCCCAAGAGACCCAGTACTTC. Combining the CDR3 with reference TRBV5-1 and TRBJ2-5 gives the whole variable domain KAGVTQTPRYLIKTRGQQVTLSCSPISGHRSVSWYQQTPGQGLQFLFEYFSETQRNKGNFPGRFSGRQFSNSRSEMNVSTLELGDSALYLCASSLGPGPQETQYFGPGTRLLVL.

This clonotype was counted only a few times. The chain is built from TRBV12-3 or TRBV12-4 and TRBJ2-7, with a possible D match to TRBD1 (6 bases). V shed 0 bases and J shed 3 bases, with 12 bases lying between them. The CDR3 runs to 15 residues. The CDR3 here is CASSLASAGDYEQYV. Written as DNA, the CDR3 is TGTGCCAGCAGTTTAGCGTCGGCAGGGGACTACGAGCAGTACGTC.

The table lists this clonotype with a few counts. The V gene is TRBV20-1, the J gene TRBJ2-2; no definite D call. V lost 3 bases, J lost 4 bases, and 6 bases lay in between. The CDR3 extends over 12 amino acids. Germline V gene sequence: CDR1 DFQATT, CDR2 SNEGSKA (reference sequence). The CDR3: CSASDITGELFF. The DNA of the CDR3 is TGCAGTGCTAGTGATATCACCGGGGAGCTGTTTTTT.

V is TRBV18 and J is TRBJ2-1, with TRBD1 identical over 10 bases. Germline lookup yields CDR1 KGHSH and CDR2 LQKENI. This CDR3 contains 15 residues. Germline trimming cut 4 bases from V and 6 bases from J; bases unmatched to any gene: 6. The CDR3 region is CASSLTTGGFNEQFF. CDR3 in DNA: TGTGCCAGCTCACTCACGACAGGGGGCTTCAATGAGCAGTTCTTC.

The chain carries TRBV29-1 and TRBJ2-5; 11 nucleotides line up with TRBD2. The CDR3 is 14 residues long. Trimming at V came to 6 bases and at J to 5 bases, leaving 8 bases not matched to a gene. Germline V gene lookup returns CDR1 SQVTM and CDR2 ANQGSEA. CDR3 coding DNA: TGCAGCGTGCTGGTACTAGCGGGAGTGGAGACCCAGTACTTC. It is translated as CSVLVLAGVETQYF.

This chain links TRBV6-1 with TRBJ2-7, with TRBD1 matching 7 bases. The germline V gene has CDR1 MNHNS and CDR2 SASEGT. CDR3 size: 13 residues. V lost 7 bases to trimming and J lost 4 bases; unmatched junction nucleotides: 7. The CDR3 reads CASTQGGGYEQYF. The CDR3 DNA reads TGTGCCAGCACTCAAGGGGGCGGGTACGAGCAGTACTTC.

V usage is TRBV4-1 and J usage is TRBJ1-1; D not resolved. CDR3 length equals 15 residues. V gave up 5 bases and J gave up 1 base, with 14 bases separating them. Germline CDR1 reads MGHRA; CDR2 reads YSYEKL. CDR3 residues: CASSRVIGENTEAFF. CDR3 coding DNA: TGCGCCAGCAGCAGAGTCATCGGTGAGAACACTGAAGCTTTCTTT.

For the CDR3, the DNA is TGTGCCAGCAGTTTCAGGCCTTCTGGAAACACCATATATTTT. Translation: CASSFRPSGNTIYF. The chain recombines TRBV12-3 or TRBV12-4 with TRBJ1-3; D remains unclear. There are 14 residues in the CDR3. Trimming left V 3 bases short and J 1 base short, with 7 bases between.

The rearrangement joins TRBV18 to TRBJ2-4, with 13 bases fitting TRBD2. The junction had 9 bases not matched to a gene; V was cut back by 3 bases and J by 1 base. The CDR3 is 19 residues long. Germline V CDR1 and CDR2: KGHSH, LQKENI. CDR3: CASSPWTSGSSGAKNIQYF. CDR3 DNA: TGTGCCAGCTCACCTTGGACTAGCGGGAGTAGTGGGGCCAAAAACATTCAGTACTTC.

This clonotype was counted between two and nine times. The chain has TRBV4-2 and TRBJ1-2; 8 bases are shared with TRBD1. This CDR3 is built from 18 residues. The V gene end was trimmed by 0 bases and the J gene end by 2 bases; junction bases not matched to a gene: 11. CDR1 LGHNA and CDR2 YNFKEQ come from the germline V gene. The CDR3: CASSQDSIRQGHNYGYTF. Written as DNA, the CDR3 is TGTGCCAGCAGCCAAGATTCCATCAGACAGGGGCACAACTATGGCTACACCTTC.

CDR3 amino acids: CASSRTASSQETQYF. As DNA, the CDR3 is TGTGCCAGCAGCCGGACCGCTTCCTCCCAAGAGACCCAGTACTTC. The chain couples TRBV5-4 to TRBJ2-5; D call uncertain. This CDR3 spans 15 amino acids. V dropped 4 bases and J dropped 1 base, with 14 bases sitting between them. Germline CDR1 reads SGHNT; CDR2 reads YYREEE (reference sequence).

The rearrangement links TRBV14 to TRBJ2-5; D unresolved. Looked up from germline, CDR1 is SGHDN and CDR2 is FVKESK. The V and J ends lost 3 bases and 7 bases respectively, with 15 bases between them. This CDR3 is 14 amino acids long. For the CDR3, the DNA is TGTGCCAGCAGCCAGCTACAATTTAAGGGGACCCAGTACTTC. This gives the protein CASSQLQFKGTQYF. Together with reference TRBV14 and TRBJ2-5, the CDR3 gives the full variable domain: EAGVTQFPSHSVIEKGQTVTLRCDPISGHDNLYWYRRVMGKEIKFLLHFVKESKQDESGMPNNRFLAERTGGTYSTLKVQPAELEDSGVYFCASSQLQFKGTQYFGPGTRLLVL.

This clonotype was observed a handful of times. The CDR3 region has the DNA TGCAGTGCTAGAGACGGACTAGCGGGAGGGCCCGGGGAGCTGTTTTTT. It yields the protein CSARDGLAGGPGELFF. The chain combines TRBV20-1 with TRBJ2-2, with 15 bases that match TRBD2. The CDR3 spans 16 residues. Germline V gene lookup returns CDR1 DFQATT and CDR2 SNEGSKA (reference sequence). The J segment lost 6 bases and the V segment lost 0 bases, leaving 2 bases of the junction unmatched.

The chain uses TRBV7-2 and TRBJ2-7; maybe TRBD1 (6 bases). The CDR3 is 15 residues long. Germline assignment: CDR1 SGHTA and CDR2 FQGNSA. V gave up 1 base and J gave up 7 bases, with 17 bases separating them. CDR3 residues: CASSLEQGTLREQYF. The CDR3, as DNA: TGTGCCAGCAGCTTAGAACAGGGCACGCTTCGGGAGCAGTACTTC.

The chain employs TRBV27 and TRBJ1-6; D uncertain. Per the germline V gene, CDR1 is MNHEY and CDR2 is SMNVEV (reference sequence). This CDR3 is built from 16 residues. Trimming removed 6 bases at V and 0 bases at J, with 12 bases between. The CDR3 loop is CASRDVMSSYNSPLHF. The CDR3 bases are TGTGCCAGCAGAGACGTCATGAGCTCCTATAATTCACCCCTCCACTTT.